What follows describes a single TCR beta chain. What it binds is unknown. The data were taken from a study of graft-versus-host responses after intestinal transplantation. Study in general: Every recipient had anti-thymocyte globulin induction and roughly 3 years of tacrolimus plus steroids.

Intraepithelial lymphocytes and lamina propria lymphocytes were released through processing of graft tissue. Overall study results and limits: Early declines in HvG clones that occurred post-transplant were associated with peak circulating GvH clone levels. The study found high graft-versus-host to host-versus-graft clonal ratios in allografts of patients with graft-donor T cell macrochimerism.

Sequencing used immunoSEQ multiplex PCR; TCRdb keeps in-frame clones, though not all of them. The repertoire has roughly 3,900 clones, 85% of them found once; the top ten carry 4.8%. The V gene's germline CDR1 is SGHTA and CDR2 FQGTGA. The CDR3 runs 15 residues. Trimming left V 3 bases short and J 4 bases short, with 12 bases between. The sequences come from ileum tissue, collected roughly 660 days after intestinal transplant. The chain has TRBV7-3 and TRBJ1-4; a weak D match, TRBD1 (5 bases). This TCR was sampled from a human patient who received an intestinal transplant, so some T cells may come from the graft donor. The CDR3 nucleotides are TGTGCCAGCAGCTTCCGGGACGGAAATAATGAAAAACTGTTTTTT. As protein: CASSFRDGNNEKLFF.